The clone carrying this T cell receptor (beta chain) is large (0.1 to 1%) within its sample. Its antigen is not known. Germline CDR1 SEHNR, CDR2 FQNEAQ (reference sequence). The trim removed 1 base at V and 7 bases at J, leaving 6 bases unmatched. CDR3 length equals 16 residues. The assay that was used to sequence DNA from cultured CD4+ T cells was the Oncomine TCR Beta short-read assay. Researchers extracted genomic DNA from CD4+ T cells that had been cultured. TCRdb re-analysed the PCR reads in MiXCR, keeping a single row per CDR3 protein. The sample yields approximately 1,500 distinct CDR3 sequences, around 13% seen once. This sample was taken from a study of vaccination and CD4 T cells after COVID-19. Background on the study: Median time from COVID diagnosis to post-COVID sampling was 101 days (35 to 161).

Indicated treatment: roughly ten-day PBMC culture with coronavirus spike peptide pools or control peptides (ViraFEST assay). One should note that the unexposed donor's CD4+ T cells were collected before the COVID-19 pandemic (2011-2018). The chain is built from TRBV7-9 and TRBJ1-6, with TRBD1 identical over 8 bases. The sequencing input was CD4+ T cells from blood, cultured in vitro. The sequence was obtained from a human donor in good health. The CDR3 DNA sequence: TGTGCCAGCAGCTTAGGCCCCGGGACAGGAAATTCACCCCTCCACTTT. This translates into CASSLGPGTGNSPLHF.